A selection of T cell receptor beta chains follows, all from one sample in a study of a mutant IDH1 vaccine in newly diagnosed glioma. These TCRs' antigens remain unknown. The assay was immunoSEQ multiplex PCR, and TCRdb's table has in-frame clones only and misses some. This table holds 25,000 to 35,000 clones, 70% to 90% found once. The sample here was PBMCs, taken from a glioma patient whose treatment included an IDH1 peptide vaccine. These receptors originate from a man in his late teens or twenties with glioma. CDR3s leave out the opening cysteine and the closing phenylalanine or tryptophan. The order of the fields is J gene, V gene, CDR3 protein.

j_call: TRBJ2-1
v_call: TRBV6-6
cdr3_aa: ASRRGSSYNEQF

j_call: TRBJ2-3
v_call: TRBV6-5
cdr3_aa: ASSYTGGRADTQY

j_call: TRBJ2-3
v_call: TRBV28
cdr3_aa: ASSLGTGFPDTQY

j_call: TRBJ2-5
v_call: TRBV6-5
cdr3_aa: ASSYSLRGEQETQY

j_call: TRBJ1-2
v_call: TRBV4-1
cdr3_aa: ASSQVGTGREYGYT

j_call: TRBJ1-1
v_call: TRBV29-1
cdr3_aa: SVEGTVNTEAF

j_call: TRBJ2-1
v_call: TRBV7-2
cdr3_aa: ASSSGVRVNEQF

j_call: TRBJ2-3
v_call: TRBV9
cdr3_aa: ASSATSGRIVTQY

j_call: TRBJ2-7
v_call: TRBV2
cdr3_aa: ASRDPYEQY

j_call: TRBJ2-5
v_call: TRBV5-1
cdr3_aa: ASSLTGPETQY

j_call: TRBJ2-1
v_call: TRBV6-6
cdr3_aa: ASSYRDRDNEQF

j_call: TRBJ2-5
v_call: TRBV11-2
cdr3_aa: ASSLKETQY

j_call: TRBJ1-5
v_call: TRBV25-1
cdr3_aa: ASSTTGSNQPQH

j_call: TRBJ2-3
v_call: TRBV18
cdr3_aa: ASSRDRTDTQY

j_call: TRBJ1-2
v_call: TRBV2
cdr3_aa: ASAGDPWRGYT

j_call: TRBJ1-1
v_call: TRBV10-3
cdr3_aa: AISEQGMNTEAF

j_call: TRBJ2-7
v_call: TRBV6-5
cdr3_aa: ASSYEAVWGEQY

j_call: TRBJ2-1
v_call: TRBV7-8
cdr3_aa: ASSSVWGPRAEEQF

j_call: TRBJ1-4
v_call: TRBV2
cdr3_aa: AARRPNEKLF

j_call: TRBJ2-7
v_call: TRBV14
cdr3_aa: ASSVTLSEQY

j_call: TRBJ1-2
v_call: TRBV2
cdr3_aa: ASSEGVGANYGYT

j_call: TRBJ2-7
v_call: TRBV4-2
cdr3_aa: ASSQGLADSYEQY

j_call: TRBJ1-5
v_call: TRBV19
cdr3_aa: ASSMATGEPYSNQPQH

j_call: TRBJ2-7
v_call: TRBV5-6
cdr3_aa: ASSSRGVKASYSLYEQY